This TCR beta chain was sequenced in a study of T cell changes during pregnancy in multiple sclerosis. Using immunoSEQ multiplex PCR, the repertoire was profiled, and TCRdb retains in-frame clones only, with some absent. The repertoire has roughly 57,000 clones, roughly 94% of them found once; the top ten carry 2% to 3%. V shed 0 bases and J shed 0 bases, with 12 bases lying between them. Looked up from germline, CDR1 is MNHEY and CDR2 is SMNVEV (reference sequence). The CDR3 is 17 amino acids. The source of this sequence is a female donor with multiple sclerosis, enrolled in a pregnancy study. Source: CD8+ T cells from peripheral blood mononuclear cells, taken after pregnancy. This rearrangement joins TRBV27 to TRBJ2-1, with a weak D call TRBD2 (5 bases). The CDR3 DNA is TGTGCCAGCAGTTTATCGTCGGGGATGAGCTCCTACAATGAGCAGTTCTTC. Its translation: CASSLSSGMSSYNEQFF.